The source of this TCR beta chain is a study of blood T cell repertoires in COVID-19. Study background: Both acute and convalescent COVID-19 samples were obtained from the United States, Italy and Spain.

Authors' analysis steps: Amplification of reference gene primers was used by the study to estimate nucleated cell counts. Libraries were prepared by immunoSEQ multiplex PCR; TCRdb keeps only in-frame clonotypes and omits some of them. V, J and clone size are those of that table, while D and trimming were read from the DNA. The sample contains around 270,000 clones, around 89% of which appear only once. V shed 3 bases and J 0 bases; nucleotides not matched to a gene: 7. CDR1 and CDR2 from the germline V gene are SGHDN and FVKESK. The CDR3 loop spans 16 amino acids. This receptor was identified in a man aged 55-75 years who had recovered from COVID-19. This chain links TRBV14 with TRBJ1-2, with 7 nucleotides matching TRBD1. The sample comprised peripheral blood. This CDR3 is CASSHDRDPANYGYTF. The DNA for the CDR3 is TGTGCCAGCAGCCACGACAGGGATCCAGCTAACTATGGCTACACCTTC. Supplemented by reference TRBV14 and TRBJ1-2, the full variable domain reads EAGVTQFPSHSVIEKGQTVTLRCDPISGHDNLYWYRRVMGKEIKFLLHFVKESKQDESGMPNNRFLAERTGGTYSTLKVQPAELEDSGVYFCASSHDRDPANYGYTFGSGTRLTVV.